Below, 10 T cell receptor beta chains from the same sample are listed, as sequenced in a study of blood T cell repertoires in COVID-19. TCRdb keeps only in-frame clones here, not all; method: immunoSEQ multiplex PCR. The repertoire has about 96,000 clones, approximately 88% of them found once; the top ten carry roughly 17%. Sequences were obtained from peripheral blood. Receptors were obtained from a woman aged 55-70 years with acute or convalescent COVID-19.

In this sample, this clone turned up once. The rearrangement links TRBV2 to TRBJ2-3; possibly TRBD1 for D (5 bases). The CDR3 has 16 amino acids. Between the trimmed V and J ends, which lost 0 bases and 4 bases, there was a span of 14 bases. CDR1 SNHLY and CDR2 FYNNEI come from the germline V gene. CDR3 nucleotide sequence: TGTGCCAGCAGTGAAGCGGCGCCAGGGTCCCCAGATACGCAGTATTTT. Translated: CASSEAAPGSPDTQYF.

V gene TRBV10-3 combines with J gene TRBJ1-1, with D unresolved. V was cut by 5 bases and J by 6 bases, with 16 bases left in between. The CDR3 is 14 residues long. The germline V gene encodes CDR1 ENHRY and CDR2 SYGVKD. CDR3 protein: CAISFSSSSAEAFF. The CDR3, as DNA: TGTGCCATCAGTTTCAGTTCCTCAAGCGCTGAAGCTTTCTTT.

This chain connects TRBV3-1 (or the pseudogene TRBV3-2) to TRBJ1-3; the D gene is possibly TRBD1 (6 bases). Looked up from germline, CDR1 is LGHDT and CDR2 is YNNKEL (reference sequence). V lost 1 base to trimming and J lost 3 bases, with 10 bases between them. The CDR3 length is 15 residues. The CDR3 bases are TGTGCCAGCAGCCAAGGTCCAGGGGTTGGAAACACCATATATTTT. Protein product: CASSQGPGVGNTIYF.

CDR3 loop: CASSQDQVGNQQFF. CDR3 DNA sequence: TGTGCCAGCAGCCAAGACCAGGTTGGAAACCAGCAGTTCTTC. The V gene is TRBV4-2, the J gene TRBJ2-1; the D is unclear. Germline V gene data show CDR1 as LGHNA and CDR2 as YNFKEQ. The V end lost 0 bases, the J end lost 11 bases, and 14 bases lay between the germline ends. The CDR3 loop spans 14 amino acids.

The rearrangement uses TRBV27 and TRBJ2-3, with D unresolved. Germline V gene sequence: CDR1 MNHEY, CDR2 SMNVEV (reference sequence). The CDR3 spans 18 residues. Trimming cost V 6 bases and J 6 bases, with 28 bases left between them. This chain's CDR3 is CASRVVSLRGSPPDTQYF. CDR3 DNA sequence: TGTGCCAGCAGAGTCGTTTCATTACGAGGATCTCCCCCGGATACGCAGTATTTT.

The chain uses TRBV7-9 and TRBJ2-1, with 7 bases aligning to TRBD1. CDR1 is SEHNR and CDR2 is FQNEAQ in the germline V gene (reference sequence). The CDR3 runs 14 residues. J was trimmed by 9 bases and V by 4 bases; bases with no gene match: 9. CDR3 protein: CASSYPGQFLEQFF. CDR3 coding DNA: TGTGCCAGCAGCTACCCGGGACAGTTTCTTGAGCAGTTCTTC.

This chain joins TRBV3-1 (or the pseudogene TRBV3-2) and TRBJ1-1, with no clear D. V lost 5 bases and J 1 base, leaving 11 bases between the germline ends. The germline gives CDR1 LGHDT, CDR2 YNNKEL (reference sequence). The CDR3 has 14 amino acids. The CDR3 bases are TGTGCCAGCAGCACCCGGGGAACGAACACTGAAGCTTTCTTT. Encoded protein: CASSTRGTNTEAFF.

The chain employs TRBV28 and TRBJ2-3; TRBD2 matches 8 bases. The CDR3 loop spans 15 amino acids. Losses at the gene ends were 8 bases for V and 1 base for J; bases not matched to a gene: 8. Germline V gene lookup returns CDR1 MDHEN and CDR2 SYDVKM. DNA for the CDR3: TGTGCCAGCTCGCCGCCGGGGGGGGGCACAGATACGCAGTATTTT. It codes for CASSPPGGGTDTQYF. Based on the CDR3 plus reference TRBV28 and TRBJ2-3, the full variable domain is DVKVTQSSRYLVKRTGEKVFLECVQDMDHENMFWYRQDPGLGLRLIYFSYDVKMKEKGDIPEGYSVSREKKERFSLILESASTNQTSMYLCASSPPGGGTDTQYFGPGTRLTVL.

The chain combines TRBV3-1 (or the pseudogene TRBV3-2) with TRBJ2-1; 8 bases align to TRBD2. This CDR3 comprises 15 residues. Trimming took 1 base from V and 5 from J; bases not matched to a gene: 4. Germline V gives CDR1 LGHDT, CDR2 YNNKEL (reference sequence). DNA of the CDR3: TGTGCCAGCAGCCAAGGACGGGGGGGTCACAATGAGCAGTTCTTC. This translates into CASSQGRGGHNEQFF.

The J gene is TRBJ2-3, the V gene TRBV2; possible D gene TRBD1, 5 bases. With 6 bases removed from V and 9 bases from J, the gap between germline ends came to 13 bases. The germline gives CDR1 SNHLY, CDR2 FYNNEI. The CDR3 has 12 residues. CDR3 DNA: TGTGCCAGCAGCCCAGACAGCACCACGCAGTATTTT. Its protein is CASSPDSTTQYF.